This TCR beta chain was sequenced during a study of beta chain features in type 1 diabetes. Study at large: Examined across all samples were around 110 million sorted cells.

This clone was seen a few times. The entirety of the isolated RNA underwent reverse transcription, so expressed TCRB transcripts were sequenced. The assay was immunoSEQ multiplex PCR, and TCRdb's table has in-frame clones only and misses some. The sample consists of about 230,000 clones, over 9.5% of them appearing once. The CDR3 extends over 13 amino acids. Germline loops: CDR1 MNHEY, CDR2 SMNVEV (reference sequence). V shed 3 bases and J shed 5 bases, with 8 bases lying between them. The sequencing input was naive CD4+ T cells from blood. The V call is TRBV27, the J call TRBJ1-5; D perhaps matches TRBD1 (5 bases). This TCR was recovered from a woman between 18 and 30 years old in good health. The CDR3 spells CASSFRRDQPQHF. The CDR3 DNA follows: TGTGCCAGCAGTTTTCGCAGGGATCAGCCCCAGCATTTT.